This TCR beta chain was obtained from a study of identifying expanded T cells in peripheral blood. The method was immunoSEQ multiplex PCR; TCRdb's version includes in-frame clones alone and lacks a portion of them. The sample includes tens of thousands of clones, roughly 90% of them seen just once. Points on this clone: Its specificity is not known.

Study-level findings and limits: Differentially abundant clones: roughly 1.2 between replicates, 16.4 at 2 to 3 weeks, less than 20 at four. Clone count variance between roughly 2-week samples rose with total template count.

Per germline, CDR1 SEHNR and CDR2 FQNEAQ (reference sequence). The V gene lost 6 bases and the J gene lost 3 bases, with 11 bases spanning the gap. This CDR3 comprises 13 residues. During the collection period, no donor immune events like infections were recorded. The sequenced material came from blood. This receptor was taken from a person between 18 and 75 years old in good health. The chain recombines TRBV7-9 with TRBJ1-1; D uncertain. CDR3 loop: CASRTGVDTEAFF. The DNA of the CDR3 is TGTGCCAGCAGAACCGGAGTCGACACTGAAGCTTTCTTT.